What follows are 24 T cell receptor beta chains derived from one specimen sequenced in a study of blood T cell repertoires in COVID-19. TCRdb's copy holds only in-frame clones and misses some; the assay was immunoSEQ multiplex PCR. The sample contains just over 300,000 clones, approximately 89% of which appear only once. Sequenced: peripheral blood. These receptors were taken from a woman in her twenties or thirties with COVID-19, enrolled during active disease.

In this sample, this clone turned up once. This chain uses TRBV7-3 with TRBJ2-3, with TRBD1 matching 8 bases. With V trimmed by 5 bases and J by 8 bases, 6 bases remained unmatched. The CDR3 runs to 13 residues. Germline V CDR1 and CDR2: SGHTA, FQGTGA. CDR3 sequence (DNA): TGTGCCAGCAGCCCAGGGGGCCCGGGTACGCAGTATTTT. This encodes CASSPGGPGTQYF.

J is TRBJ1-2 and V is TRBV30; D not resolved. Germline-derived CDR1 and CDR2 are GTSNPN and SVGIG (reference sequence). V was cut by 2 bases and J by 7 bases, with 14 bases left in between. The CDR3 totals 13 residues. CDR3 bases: TGTGCCTGGAGTTCATCGGTCCTTCGTGGCTACACCTTC. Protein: CAWSSSVLRGYTF.

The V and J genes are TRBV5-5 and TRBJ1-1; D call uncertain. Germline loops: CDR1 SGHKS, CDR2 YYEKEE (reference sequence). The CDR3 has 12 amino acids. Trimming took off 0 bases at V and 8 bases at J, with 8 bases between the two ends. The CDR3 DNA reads TGTGCCAGCAGCTTGGGCGGGGAAGAAGCTTTCTTT. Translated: CASSLGGEEAFF.

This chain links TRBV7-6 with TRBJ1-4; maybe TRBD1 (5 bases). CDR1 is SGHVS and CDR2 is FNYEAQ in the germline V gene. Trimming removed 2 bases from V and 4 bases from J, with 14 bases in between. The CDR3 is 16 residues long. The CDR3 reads CASSLSVGRGNEKLFF. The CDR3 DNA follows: TGTGCCAGCAGCTTAAGCGTGGGGCGGGGTAATGAAAAACTGTTTTTT.

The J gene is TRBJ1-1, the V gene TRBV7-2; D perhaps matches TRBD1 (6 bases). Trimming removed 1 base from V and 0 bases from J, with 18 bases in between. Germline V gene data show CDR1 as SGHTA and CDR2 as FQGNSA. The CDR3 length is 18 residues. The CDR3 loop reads CASSLGMAGARMNTEAFF. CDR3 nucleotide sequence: TGTGCCAGCAGCTTAGGAATGGCAGGGGCGAGAATGAACACTGAAGCTTTCTTT.

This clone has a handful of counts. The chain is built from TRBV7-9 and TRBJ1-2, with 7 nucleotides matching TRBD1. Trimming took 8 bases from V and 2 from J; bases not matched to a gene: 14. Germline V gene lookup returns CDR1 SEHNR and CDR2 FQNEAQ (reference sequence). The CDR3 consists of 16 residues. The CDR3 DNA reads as TGTGCCAGCGGTTCTCCGCATACAGGGGCGAACTATGGCTACACCTTC. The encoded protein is CASGSPHTGANYGYTF.

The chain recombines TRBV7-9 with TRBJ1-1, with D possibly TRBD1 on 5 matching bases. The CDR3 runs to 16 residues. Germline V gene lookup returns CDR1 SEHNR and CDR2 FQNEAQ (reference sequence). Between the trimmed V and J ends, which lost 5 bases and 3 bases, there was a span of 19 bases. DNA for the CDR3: TGTGCCAGCAGCCTATTCACCGGGGGATCCTACACTGAAGCTTTCTTT. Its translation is CASSLFTGGSYTEAFF.

CDR3 coding DNA: TGTGCCAGCAGCCAAGTACAGGGCCCAGAGGGCTACACCTTC. It translates to CASSQVQGPEGYTF. This chain joins TRBV3-1 (or the pseudogene TRBV3-2) and TRBJ1-2, with D tentatively TRBD1 (6 bases). V was trimmed by 1 base and J by 8 bases, leaving 14 bases between them. Germline V gives CDR1 LGHDT, CDR2 YNNKEL (reference sequence). This CDR3 contains 14 residues.

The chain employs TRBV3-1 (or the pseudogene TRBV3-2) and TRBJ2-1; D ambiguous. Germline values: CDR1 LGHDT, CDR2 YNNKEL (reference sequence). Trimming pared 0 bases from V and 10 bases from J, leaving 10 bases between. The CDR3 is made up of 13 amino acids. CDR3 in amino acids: CASSQDTRPEQFF. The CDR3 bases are TGTGCCAGCAGCCAAGATACACGTCCGGAGCAGTTCTTC.

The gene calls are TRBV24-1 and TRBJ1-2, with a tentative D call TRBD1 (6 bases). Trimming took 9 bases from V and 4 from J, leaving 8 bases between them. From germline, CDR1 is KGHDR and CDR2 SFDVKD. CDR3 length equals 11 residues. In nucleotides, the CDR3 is TGTGCCACCCAGGACAGCTATGGCTACACCTTC. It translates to CATQDSYGYTF.

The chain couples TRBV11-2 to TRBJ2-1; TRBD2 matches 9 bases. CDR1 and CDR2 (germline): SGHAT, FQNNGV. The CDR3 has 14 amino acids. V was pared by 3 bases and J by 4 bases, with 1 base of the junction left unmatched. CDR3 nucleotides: TGTGCCAGCAGCTTCCTAGCGGGGTACAATGAGCAGTTCTTC. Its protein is CASSFLAGYNEQFF.

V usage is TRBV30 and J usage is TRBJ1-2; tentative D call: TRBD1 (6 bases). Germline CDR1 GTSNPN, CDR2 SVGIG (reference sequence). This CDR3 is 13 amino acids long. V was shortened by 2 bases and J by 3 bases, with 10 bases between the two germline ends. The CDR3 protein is CAWSSSGDYGYTF. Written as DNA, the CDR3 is TGTGCCTGGAGTTCGTCAGGGGACTATGGCTACACCTTC.

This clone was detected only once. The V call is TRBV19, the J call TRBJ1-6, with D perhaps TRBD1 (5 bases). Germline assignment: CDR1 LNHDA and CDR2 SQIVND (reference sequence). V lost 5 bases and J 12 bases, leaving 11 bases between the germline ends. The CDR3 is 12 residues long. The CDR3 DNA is TGTGCCAGTAGTCAGAGTACAGGACCCCTCCACTTT. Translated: CASSQSTGPLHF.

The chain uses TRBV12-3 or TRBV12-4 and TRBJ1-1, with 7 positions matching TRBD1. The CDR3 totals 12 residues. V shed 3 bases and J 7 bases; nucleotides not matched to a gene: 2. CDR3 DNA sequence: TGTGCCAGCAGTTTGACAGGGAATGAAGCTTTCTTT. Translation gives CASSLTGNEAFF.

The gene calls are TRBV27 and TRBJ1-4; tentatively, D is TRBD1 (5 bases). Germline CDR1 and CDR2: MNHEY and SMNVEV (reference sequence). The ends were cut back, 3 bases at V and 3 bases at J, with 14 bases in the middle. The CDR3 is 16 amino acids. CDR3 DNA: TGTGCCAGCAGTTTCACGGGGGGGATCGCTAATGAAAAACTGTTTTTT. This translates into CASSFTGGIANEKLFF.

The CDR3 region has the DNA TGTGCCAGCAGCGGCTCCGGGACAGGGGGCCTAAACACTGAAGCTTTCTTT. It translates to CASSGSGTGGLNTEAFF. The chain carries TRBV9 and TRBJ1-1, with 12 bases aligning to TRBD1. Germline V gene sequence: CDR1 SGDLS, CDR2 YYNGEE. V shed 3 bases, J shed 2 bases, and the junction held 8 bases outside the gene matches. The CDR3 spans 17 residues.

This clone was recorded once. This CDR3 reads CASTLGANYGYTF. For the CDR3, the DNA is TGTGCCAGCACCCTGGGAGCTAACTATGGCTACACCTTC. V gene TRBV6-5 combines with J gene TRBJ1-2; D is ambiguous. V shed 7 bases and J shed 0 bases, with 9 bases lying between them. Germline V CDR1 and CDR2: MNHEY, SVGAGI. The CDR3 is 13 amino acids.

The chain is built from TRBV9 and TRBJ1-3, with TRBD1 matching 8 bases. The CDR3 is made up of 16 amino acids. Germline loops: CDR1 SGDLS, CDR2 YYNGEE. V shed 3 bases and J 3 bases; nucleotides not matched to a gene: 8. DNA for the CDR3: TGTGCCAGCAGCGAGAGGACAGGGACTTATGGAAACACCATATATTTT. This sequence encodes CASSERTGTYGNTIYF.

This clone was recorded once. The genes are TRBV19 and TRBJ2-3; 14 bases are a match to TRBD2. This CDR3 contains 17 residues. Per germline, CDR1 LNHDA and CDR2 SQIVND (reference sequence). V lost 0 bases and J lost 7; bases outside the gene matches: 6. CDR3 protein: CASSIDLGLAGGNTQYF. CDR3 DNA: TGTGCCAGTAGTATAGATCTTGGACTAGCGGGGGGAAATACGCAGTATTTT. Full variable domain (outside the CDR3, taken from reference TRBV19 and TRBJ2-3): DGGITQSPKYLFRKEGQNVTLSCEQNLNHDAMYWYRQDPGQGLRLIYYSQIVNDFQKGDIAEGYSVSREKKESFPLTVTSAQKNPTAFYLCASSIDLGLAGGNTQYFGPGTRLTVL.

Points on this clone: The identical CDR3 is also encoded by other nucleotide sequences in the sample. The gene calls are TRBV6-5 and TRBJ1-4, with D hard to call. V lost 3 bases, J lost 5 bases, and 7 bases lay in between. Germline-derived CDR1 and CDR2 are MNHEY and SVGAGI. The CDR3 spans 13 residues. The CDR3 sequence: CASSYGENEKLFF. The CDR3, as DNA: TGTGCCAGCAGTTATGGGGAGAATGAAAAACTGTTTTTT.

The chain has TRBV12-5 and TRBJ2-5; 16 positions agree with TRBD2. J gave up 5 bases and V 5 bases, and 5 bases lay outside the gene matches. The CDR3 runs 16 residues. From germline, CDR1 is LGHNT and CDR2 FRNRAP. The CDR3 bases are TGTGCTAGTGGTCCGGGACTAGCGGGGGGGCCGGAGACCCAGTACTTC. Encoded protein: CASGPGLAGGPETQYF.

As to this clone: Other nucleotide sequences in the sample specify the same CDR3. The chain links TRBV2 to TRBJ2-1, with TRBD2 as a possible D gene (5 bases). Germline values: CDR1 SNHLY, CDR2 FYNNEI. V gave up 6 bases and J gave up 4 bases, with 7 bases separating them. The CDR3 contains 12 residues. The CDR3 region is CASSGGYNEQFF. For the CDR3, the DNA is TGTGCCAGCAGCGGAGGTTACAATGAGCAGTTCTTC.

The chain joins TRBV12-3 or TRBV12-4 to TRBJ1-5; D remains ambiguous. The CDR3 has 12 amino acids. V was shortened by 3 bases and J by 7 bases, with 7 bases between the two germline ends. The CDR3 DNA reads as TGTGCCAGCAGTTTGGGCGTCCAGCCCCAGCATTTT. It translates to CASSLGVQPQHF.

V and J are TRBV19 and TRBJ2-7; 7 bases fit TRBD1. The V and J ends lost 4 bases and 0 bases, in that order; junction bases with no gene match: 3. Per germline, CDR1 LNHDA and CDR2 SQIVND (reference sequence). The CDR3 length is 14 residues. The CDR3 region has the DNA TGTGCCAGTAGTAGAGGGACAGACTCCTACGAGCAGTACTTC. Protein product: CASSRGTDSYEQYF.